This TCR beta chain was obtained from a study of blood T cell repertoires in COVID-19. Study context: Spain, Italy and the United States supplied samples that represented acute and convalescent COVID-19.

Measured with immunoSEQ multiplex PCR; TCRdb has only the in-frame clones, and not every one. The table has approximately 180,000 clones, over 70% seen once. Trimming cost V 2 bases and J 7 bases, with 6 bases left between them. CDR3 length: 12 residues. The germline gives CDR1 SGHTA, CDR2 FQGTGA. The sequence derives from a woman between 40 and 55 years old with COVID-19, enrolled during active disease. The chain uses TRBV7-3 and TRBJ2-1; D is unclear. Sequencing input: peripheral blood. The CDR3 reads CASSLLENEQFF. In nucleotides, the CDR3 is TGTGCCAGCAGCTTATTAGAGAATGAGCAGTTCTTC. The full variable domain, rest sourced from reference TRBV7-3 and TRBJ2-1, is GAGVSQTPSNKVTEKGKYVELRCDPISGHTALYWYRQSLGQGPEFLIYFQGTGAADDSGLPNDRFFAVRPEGSVSTLKIQRTERGDSAVYLCASSLLENEQFFGPGTRLTVL.